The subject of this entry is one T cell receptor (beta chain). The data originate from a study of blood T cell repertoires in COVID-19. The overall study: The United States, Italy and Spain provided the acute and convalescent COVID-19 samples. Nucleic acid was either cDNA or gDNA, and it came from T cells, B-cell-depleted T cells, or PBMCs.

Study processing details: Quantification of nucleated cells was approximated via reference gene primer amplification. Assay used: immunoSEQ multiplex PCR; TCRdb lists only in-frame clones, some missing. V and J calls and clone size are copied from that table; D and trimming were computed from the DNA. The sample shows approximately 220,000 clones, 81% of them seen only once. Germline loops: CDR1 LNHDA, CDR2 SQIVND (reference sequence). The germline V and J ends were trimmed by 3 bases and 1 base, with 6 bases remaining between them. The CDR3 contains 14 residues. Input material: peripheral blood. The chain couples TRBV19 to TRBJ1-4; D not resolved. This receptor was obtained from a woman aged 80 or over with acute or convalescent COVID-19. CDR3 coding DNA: TGTGCCAGTAGTATCCAGATAACTAATGAAAAACTGTTTTTT. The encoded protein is CASSIQITNEKLFF. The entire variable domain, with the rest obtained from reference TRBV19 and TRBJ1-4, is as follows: DGGITQSPKYLFRKEGQNVTLSCEQNLNHDAMYWYRQDPGQGLRLIYYSQIVNDFQKGDIAEGYSVSREKKESFPLTVTSAQKNPTAFYLCASSIQITNEKLFFGSGTQLSVL.